Included here is one T cell receptor beta chain sequence, with context. The sample holds a few counts of this clonotype. Its antigen remains unidentified. No clone much larger than this one lies a single base away; base qualities are absent. These data come from a study of post-analysis software for immune sequencing data (dated by TCRdb to the mid-2010s). Background on the whole study: Recorded disease courses included relapsing-remitting, secondary progressive and progressive-relapsing multiple sclerosis, with some patients lacking subtype annotation. A subset of samples was prepared in parallel using single-end sample barcoding, then pooled and co-amplified after Illumina adapter ligation. The multiple sclerosis patient repertoires were compared with more than 9 previously published healthy control repertoires from donors aged roughly 6 to 27 years.

Libraries were constructed by PCR. TCRdb records Illumina HiSeq 2500 as the sequencer. To reduce PCR and sequencing biases, unique molecular identifiers were incorporated into the TCR beta cDNA libraries. Roughly 500,000 cDNA molecules were obtained for every 1 to 10 million input T cells, so each molecule roughly corresponded to one T cell. The patient libraries were prepared and sequenced with the same protocol used for the earlier healthy control dataset. Within a given batch, samples were prepared together, multiplexed and sequenced on the same HiSeq lane. On the study's bioinformatics: Raw barcoded reads were processed with MIGEC, discarding single-read molecular identifier groups before consensus assembly and CDR3 extraction. VDJtools was used for post-analysis of the clonotype tables, with diversity normalized by down-sampling every dataset to the smallest sample size. Repertoire overlap clustering matched CDR3 amino acid but not nucleotide sequences to correct batch-related cross-sample contamination. Starting from the raw public reads, TCRdb applied fastp trimming at Q25, assembled clones with MiXCR and retained in-frame beta chains. Entries that share a CDR3 protein sequence are merged under the most common genes and DNA. In this record, the V and J calls reflect TCRdb's handling and not the investigators' own analysis. Within this sample are 450,000 to 700,000 distinct CDR3 sequences, with about 44% of them counted one time only. The ten largest make up 1.5% to 2% of the sample.

TCR beta repertoires were profiled from peripheral blood of approximately 13 young patients with multiple sclerosis to demonstrate the VDJtools post-analysis software. The multiple sclerosis patients were children and adolescents between about 6 and 16 years of age. What the work shows at the level of the full study, not this receptor alone: The multiple sclerosis patient group was slightly younger than the control group. Strong co-clustering of samples prepared in the same batch was shown by direct clustering with F measure, prompting a batch-effect correction. Normalized Chao1 diversity was significantly lower in multiple sclerosis patients than controls, suggesting substantial peripheral T-cell clonal expansion. A handful of TRBV segments, including TRBV5-6, TRBV5-1 and TRBV20-1, were significantly more frequent in patients than controls.

The CDR3 spans 13 residues, from the cysteine through the phenylalanine. The DNA shown is the 39-base CDR3, in frame from base 1. Trimming costs V 3 bases and J 7 bases, and their ends lie 13 bases apart. CDR1 and CDR2 are read off the germline V gene as MGHDK and SYGVNS. The chain couples TRBV25-1 to TRBJ2-7, with the D gene too uncertain to name. The sequencing input was blood. The receptor's source is a girl aged 10 to 17 with multiple sclerosis. The CDR3 in this case is CASSDTRVYEQYF. The DNA reads TGTGCCAGCAGTGATACCCGGGTCTATGAGCAGTACTTC.